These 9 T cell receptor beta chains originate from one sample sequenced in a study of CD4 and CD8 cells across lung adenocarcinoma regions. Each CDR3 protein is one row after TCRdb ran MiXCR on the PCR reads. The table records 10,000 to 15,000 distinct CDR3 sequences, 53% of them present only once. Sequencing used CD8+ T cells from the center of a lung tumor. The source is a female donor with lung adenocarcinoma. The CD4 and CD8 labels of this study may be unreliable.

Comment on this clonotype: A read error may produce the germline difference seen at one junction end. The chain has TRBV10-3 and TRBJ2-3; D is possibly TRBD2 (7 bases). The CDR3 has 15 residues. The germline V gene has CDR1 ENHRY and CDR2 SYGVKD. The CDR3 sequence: CATGPGGGGPETQYF. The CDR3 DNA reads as TGTGCCACGGGTCCGGGGGGCGGGGGCCCAGAGACGCAGTATTTT.

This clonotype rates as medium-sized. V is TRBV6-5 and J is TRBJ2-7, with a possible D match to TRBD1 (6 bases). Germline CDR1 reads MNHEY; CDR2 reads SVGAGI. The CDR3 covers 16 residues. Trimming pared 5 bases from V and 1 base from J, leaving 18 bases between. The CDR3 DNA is TGTGCCAGCAGTCCCCCGTACAGGGAGTGGTCCTACGAGCAGTACTTC. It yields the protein CASSPPYREWSYEQYF.

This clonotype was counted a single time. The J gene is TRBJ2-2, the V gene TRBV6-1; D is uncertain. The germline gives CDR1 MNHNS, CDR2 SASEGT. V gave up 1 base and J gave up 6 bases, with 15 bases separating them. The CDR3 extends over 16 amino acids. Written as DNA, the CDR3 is TGTGCCAGCAGTGAAGTCCCGGTGCAGCTGCCCGGGGAGCTGTTTTTT. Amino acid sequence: CASSEVPVQLPGELFF.

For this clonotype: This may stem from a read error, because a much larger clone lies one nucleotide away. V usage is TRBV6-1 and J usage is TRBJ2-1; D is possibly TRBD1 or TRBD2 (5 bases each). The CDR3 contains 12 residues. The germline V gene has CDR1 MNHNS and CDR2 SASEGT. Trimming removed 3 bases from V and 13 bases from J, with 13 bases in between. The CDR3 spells CASSDYIGTQFF. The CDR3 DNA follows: TGTGCCAGCAGTGACTATATAGGGACCCAGTTCTTC.

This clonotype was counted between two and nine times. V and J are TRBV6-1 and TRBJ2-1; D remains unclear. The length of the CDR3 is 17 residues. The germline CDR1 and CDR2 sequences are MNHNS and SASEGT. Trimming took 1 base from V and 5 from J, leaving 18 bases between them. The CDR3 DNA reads TGTGCCAGCAGTGAAGTGGTTGTCCGACCGAGAGACAATGAGCAGTTCTTC. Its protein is CASSEVVVRPRDNEQFF.

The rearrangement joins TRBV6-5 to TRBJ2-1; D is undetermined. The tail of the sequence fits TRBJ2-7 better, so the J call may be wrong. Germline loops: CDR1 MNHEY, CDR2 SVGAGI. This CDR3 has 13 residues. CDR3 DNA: TGTGCCAGCAGTTGGGCCGTTAACAATGAGCAGTACTTC. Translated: CASSWAVNNEQYF.

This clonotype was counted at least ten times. The CDR3: CASSLSSSTSGYNEQFF. The CDR3 nucleotides are TGTGCCAGCAGCTTAAGTTCGTCGACTAGCGGCTACAATGAGCAGTTCTTC. V and J are TRBV7-2 and TRBJ2-1, with 9 positions matching TRBD2. Germline-derived CDR1 and CDR2 are SGHTA and FQGNSA. V shed 2 bases, J shed 3 bases, and the junction held 8 bases outside the gene matches. The CDR3 is made up of 17 amino acids.

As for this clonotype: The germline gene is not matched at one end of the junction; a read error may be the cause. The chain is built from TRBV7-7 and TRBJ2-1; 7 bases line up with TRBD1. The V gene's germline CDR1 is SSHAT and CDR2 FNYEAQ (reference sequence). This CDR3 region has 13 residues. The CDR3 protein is CASSSGQINEQFF. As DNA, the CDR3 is TGTGCTAGCAGCTCGGGACAGATTAATGAGCAGTTCTTC.

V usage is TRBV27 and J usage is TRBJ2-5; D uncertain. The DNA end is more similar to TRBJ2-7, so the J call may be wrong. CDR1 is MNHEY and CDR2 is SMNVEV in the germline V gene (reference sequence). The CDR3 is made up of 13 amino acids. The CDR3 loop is CASWTGSSYEQYF. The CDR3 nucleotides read TGTGCCAGCTGGACGGGCAGCAGCTACGAGCAGTACTTC.